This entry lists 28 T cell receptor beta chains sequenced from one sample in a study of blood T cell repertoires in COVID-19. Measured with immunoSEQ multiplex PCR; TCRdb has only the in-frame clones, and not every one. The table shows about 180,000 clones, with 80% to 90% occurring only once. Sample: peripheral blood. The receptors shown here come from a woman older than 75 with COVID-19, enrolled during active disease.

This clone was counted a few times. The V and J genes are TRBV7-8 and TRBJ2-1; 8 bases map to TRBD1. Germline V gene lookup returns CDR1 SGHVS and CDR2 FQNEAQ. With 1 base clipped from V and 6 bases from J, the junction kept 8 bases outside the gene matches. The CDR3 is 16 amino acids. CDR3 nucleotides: TGTGCCAGCAGCTTAGATCAGGGGGCGCGGAGCAATGAGCAGTTCTTC. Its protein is CASSLDQGARSNEQFF.

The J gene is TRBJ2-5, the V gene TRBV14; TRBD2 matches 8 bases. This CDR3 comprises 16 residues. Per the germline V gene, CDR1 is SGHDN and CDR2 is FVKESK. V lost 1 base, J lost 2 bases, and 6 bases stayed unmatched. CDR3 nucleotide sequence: TGTGCCAGCAGCCAAGGACTGGGACTAGAACAAGAGACCCAGTACTTC. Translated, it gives CASSQGLGLEQETQYF.

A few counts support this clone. In nucleotides, the CDR3 is TGCGCCAGCAGTGGGGCCGGAGGGTCCGGCGAGCAGTACTTC. This sequence encodes CASSGAGGSGEQYF. The V gene is TRBV10-1, the J gene TRBJ2-7; D possibly corresponds to TRBD2 (6 bases). This CDR3 region has 14 residues. CDR1 is WNHNN and CDR2 is SYGVQD in the germline V gene (reference sequence). V gave up 4 bases and J gave up 6 bases, with 16 bases separating them.

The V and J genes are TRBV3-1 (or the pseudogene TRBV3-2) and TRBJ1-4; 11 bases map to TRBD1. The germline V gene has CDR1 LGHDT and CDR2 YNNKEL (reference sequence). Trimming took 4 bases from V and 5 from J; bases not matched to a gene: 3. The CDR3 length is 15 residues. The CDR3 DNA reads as TGTGCCAGCAGCCTGGGGACAGGGGGAAATGAAAAACTGTTTTTT. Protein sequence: CASSLGTGGNEKLFF.

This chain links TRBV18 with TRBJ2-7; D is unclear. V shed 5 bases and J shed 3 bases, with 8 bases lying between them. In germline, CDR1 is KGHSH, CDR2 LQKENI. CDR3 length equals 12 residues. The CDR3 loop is CASSEQSYEQYF. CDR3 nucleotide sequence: TGTGCCAGCTCAGAACAGAGCTACGAGCAGTACTTC.

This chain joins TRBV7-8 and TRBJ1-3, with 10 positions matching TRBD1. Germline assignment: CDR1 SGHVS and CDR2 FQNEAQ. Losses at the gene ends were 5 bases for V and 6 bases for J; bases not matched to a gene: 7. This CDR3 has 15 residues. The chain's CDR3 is CASSPRTGGLNTIYF. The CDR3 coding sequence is TGTGCCAGCAGCCCCCGGACAGGGGGTTTAAACACCATATATTTT.

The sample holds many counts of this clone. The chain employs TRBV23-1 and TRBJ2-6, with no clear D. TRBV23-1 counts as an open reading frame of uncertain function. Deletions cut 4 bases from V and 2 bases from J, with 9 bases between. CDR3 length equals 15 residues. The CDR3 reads CASSPHRAGANVLTF. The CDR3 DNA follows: TGCGCCAGCAGTCCCCACCGGGCTGGGGCCAACGTCCTGACTTTC.

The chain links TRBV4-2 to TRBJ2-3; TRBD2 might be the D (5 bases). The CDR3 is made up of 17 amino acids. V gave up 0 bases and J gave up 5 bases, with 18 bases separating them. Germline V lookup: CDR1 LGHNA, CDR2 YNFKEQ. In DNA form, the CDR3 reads TGTGCCAGCAGCCAAGAACCCCACCCGGGGTCGGAAGATACGCAGTATTTT. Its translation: CASSQEPHPGSEDTQYF.

CDR3 in DNA: TGTGCCATCAGAGCGACAGGGAACTCCTATAATTCACCCCTCCACTTT. Amino acid sequence: CAIRATGNSYNSPLHF. The chain recombines TRBV10-3 with TRBJ1-6, with 7 bases that match TRBD1. Per the germline V gene, CDR1 is ENHRY and CDR2 is SYGVKD. J was trimmed by 0 bases and V by 6 bases; bases with no gene match: 5. The CDR3 loop spans 16 amino acids.

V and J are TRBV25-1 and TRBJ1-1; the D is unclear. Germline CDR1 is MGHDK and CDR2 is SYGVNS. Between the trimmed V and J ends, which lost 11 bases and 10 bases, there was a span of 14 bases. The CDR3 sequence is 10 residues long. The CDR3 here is CAGGRLPAFF. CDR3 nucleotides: TGTGCCGGAGGCCGACTCCCAGCTTTCTTT.

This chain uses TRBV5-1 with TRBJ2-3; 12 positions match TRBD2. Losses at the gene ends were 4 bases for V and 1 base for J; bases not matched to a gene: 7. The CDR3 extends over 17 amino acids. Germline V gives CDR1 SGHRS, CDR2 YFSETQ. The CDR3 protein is CASSPLRTSGGTDTQYF. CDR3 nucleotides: TGCGCCAGCAGCCCCCTGAGGACTAGCGGGGGCACAGATACGCAGTATTTT.

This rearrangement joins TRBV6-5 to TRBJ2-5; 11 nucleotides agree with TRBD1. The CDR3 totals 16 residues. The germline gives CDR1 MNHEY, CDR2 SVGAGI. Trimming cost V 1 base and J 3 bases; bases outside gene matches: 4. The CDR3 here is CASSYLGQGAKETQYF. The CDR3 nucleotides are TGTGCCAGCAGTTACTTAGGACAGGGGGCTAAAGAGACCCAGTACTTC.

DNA of the CDR3: TGTGCCAGCAGCTTGGGGCCTTACACTGAAGCTTTCTTT. It is translated as CASSLGPYTEAFF. This chain uses TRBV5-6 with TRBJ1-1; D uncertain. With 0 bases removed from V and 3 bases from J, the gap between germline ends came to 6 bases. The CDR3 extends over 13 amino acids. Germline CDR1 SGHDT, CDR2 YYEEEE.

For the CDR3, the DNA is TGTGCCAGCAGTTACGGTAGCACCGGGGAGCTGTTTTTT. Its translation is CASSYGSTGELFF. V is TRBV6-5 and J is TRBJ2-2; the D is unclear. The CDR3 runs 13 residues. From germline, CDR1 is MNHEY and CDR2 SVGAGI. With 2 bases removed from V and 4 bases from J, the gap between germline ends came to 5 bases.

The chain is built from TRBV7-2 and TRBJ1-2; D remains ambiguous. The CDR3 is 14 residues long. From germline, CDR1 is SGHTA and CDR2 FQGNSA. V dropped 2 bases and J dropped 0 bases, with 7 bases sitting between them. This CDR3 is CASSLWASNYGYTF. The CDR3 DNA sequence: TGTGCCAGCAGCTTATGGGCTTCTAACTATGGCTACACCTTC.

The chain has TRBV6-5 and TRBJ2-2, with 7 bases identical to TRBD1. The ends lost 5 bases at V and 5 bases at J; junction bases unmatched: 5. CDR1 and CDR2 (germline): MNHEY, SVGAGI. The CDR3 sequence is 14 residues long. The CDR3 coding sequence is TGTGCCAGCAGTAGAGACAGGGATACCGGGGAGCTGTTTTTT. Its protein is CASSRDRDTGELFF.

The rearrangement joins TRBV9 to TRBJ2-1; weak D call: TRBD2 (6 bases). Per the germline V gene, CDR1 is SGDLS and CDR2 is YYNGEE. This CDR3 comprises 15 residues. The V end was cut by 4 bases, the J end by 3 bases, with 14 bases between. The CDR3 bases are TGTGCCAGCAGCCCCCGGGAGAAAAGCTACAATGAGCAGTTCTTC. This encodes CASSPREKSYNEQFF.

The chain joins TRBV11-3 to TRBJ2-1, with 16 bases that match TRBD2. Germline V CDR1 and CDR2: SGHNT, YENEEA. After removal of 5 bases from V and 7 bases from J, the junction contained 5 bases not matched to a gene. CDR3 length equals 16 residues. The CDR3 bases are TGTGCCAGCAGCCCTGGGACTAGCGGGGGGGCAAATGAGCAGTTCTTC. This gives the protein CASSPGTSGGANEQFF.

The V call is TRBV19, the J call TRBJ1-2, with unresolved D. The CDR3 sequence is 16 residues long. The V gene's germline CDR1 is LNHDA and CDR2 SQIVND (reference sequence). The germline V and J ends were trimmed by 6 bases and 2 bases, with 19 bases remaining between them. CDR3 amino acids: CASSEHPRELNYGYTF. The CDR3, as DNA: TGTGCCAGTAGCGAGCACCCTCGAGAACTAAACTATGGCTACACCTTC.

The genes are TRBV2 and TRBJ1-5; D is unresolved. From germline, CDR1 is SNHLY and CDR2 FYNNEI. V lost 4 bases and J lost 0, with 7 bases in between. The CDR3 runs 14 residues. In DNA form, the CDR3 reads TGTGCCAGCAGTGGACATTATAGCAATCAGCCCCAGCATTTT. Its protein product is CASSGHYSNQPQHF.

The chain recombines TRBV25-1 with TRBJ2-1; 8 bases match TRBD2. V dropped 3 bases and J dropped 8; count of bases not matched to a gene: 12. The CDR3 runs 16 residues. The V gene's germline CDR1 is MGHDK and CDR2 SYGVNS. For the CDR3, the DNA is TGTGCCAGCAGTGAGTCGATAGCGGGGCGCGTGGATGAGCAGTTCTTC. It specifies CASSESIAGRVDEQFF.

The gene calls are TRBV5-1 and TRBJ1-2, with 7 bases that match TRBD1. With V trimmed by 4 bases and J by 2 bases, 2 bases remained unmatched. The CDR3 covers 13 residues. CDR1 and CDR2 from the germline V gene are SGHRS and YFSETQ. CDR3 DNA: TGCGCCAGCAGCGACAGGGTAAACTATGGCTACACCTTC. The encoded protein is CASSDRVNYGYTF.

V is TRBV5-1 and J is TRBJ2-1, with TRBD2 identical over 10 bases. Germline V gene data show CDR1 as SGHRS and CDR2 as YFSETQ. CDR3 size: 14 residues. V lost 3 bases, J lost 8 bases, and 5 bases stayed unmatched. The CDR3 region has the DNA TGCGCCAGCAGCTGGGGACTAGCGCCCTATGAGCAGTTCTTC. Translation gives CASSWGLAPYEQFF.

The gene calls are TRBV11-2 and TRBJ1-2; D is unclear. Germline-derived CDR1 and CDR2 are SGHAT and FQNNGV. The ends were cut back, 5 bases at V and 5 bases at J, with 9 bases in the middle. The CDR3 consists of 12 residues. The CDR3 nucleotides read TGTGCCAGCAGCCCCAGGTCTTATGGCTACACCTTC. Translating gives CASSPRSYGYTF.

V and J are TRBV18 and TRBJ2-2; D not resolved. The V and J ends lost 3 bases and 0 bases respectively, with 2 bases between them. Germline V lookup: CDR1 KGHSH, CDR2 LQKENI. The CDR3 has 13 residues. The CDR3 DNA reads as TGTGCCAGCTCACCCTCGAACACCGGGGAGCTGTTTTTT. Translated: CASSPSNTGELFF.

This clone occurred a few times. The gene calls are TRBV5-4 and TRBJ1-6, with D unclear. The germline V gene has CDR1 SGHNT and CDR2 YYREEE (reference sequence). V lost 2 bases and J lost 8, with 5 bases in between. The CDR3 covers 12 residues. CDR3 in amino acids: CASSFPDSPLHF. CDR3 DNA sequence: TGTGCCAGCAGCTTCCCGGATTCACCCCTCCACTTT.

CDR3 loop: CASSLVGGGETQYF. The CDR3 DNA is TGTGCCAGCAGCTTGGTAGGGGGCGGAGAGACCCAGTACTTC. This chain links TRBV5-6 with TRBJ2-5; TRBD1 matches 7 bases. Looked up from germline, CDR1 is SGHDT and CDR2 is YYEEEE. This CDR3 contains 14 residues. V was pared by 0 bases and J by 4 bases, with 3 bases of the junction left unmatched.

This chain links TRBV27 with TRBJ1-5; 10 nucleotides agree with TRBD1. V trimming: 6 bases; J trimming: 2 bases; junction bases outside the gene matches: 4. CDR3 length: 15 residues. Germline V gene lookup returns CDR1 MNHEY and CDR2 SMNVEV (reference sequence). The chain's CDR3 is CASRAGTGGNQPQHF. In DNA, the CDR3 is TGTGCCAGCAGGGCCGGGACAGGGGGCAATCAGCCCCAGCATTTT.